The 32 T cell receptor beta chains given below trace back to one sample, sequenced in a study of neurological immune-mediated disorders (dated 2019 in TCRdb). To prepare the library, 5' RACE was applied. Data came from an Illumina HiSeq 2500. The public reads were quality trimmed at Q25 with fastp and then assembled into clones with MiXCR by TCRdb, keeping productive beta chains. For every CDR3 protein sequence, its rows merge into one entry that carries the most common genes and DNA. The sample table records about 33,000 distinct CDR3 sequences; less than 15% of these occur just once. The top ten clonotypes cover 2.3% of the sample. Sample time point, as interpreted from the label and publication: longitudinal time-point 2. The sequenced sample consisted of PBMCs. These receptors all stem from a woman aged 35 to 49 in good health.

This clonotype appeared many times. The CDR3 coding sequence is TGTGCCAGCAGGTTTGAGCAGGGTGGCGAGCAGTACTTC. Encoded protein: CASRFEQGGEQYF. The J gene is TRBJ2-7, the V gene TRBV7-2, with TRBD1 as a possible D gene (5 bases). Germline V gives CDR1 SGHTA, CDR2 FQGNSA. The CDR3 extends over 13 amino acids. Trimming left V 6 bases short and J 6 bases short, with 15 bases between.

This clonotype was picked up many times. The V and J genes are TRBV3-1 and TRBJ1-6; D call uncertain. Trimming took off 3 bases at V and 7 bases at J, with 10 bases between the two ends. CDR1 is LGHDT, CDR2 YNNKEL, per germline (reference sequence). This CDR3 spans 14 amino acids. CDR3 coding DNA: TGTGCCAGCAGCCAGGGCTCGGGGAATTCACCCCTCCACTTT. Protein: CASSQGSGNSPLHF.

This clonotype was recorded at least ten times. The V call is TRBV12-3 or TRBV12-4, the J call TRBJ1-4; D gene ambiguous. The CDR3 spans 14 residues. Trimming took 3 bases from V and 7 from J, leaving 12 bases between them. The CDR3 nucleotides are TGTGCCAGCAGTTTCGTACTCCGGGGTGAAAAACTGTTTTTT. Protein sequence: CASSFVLRGEKLFF.

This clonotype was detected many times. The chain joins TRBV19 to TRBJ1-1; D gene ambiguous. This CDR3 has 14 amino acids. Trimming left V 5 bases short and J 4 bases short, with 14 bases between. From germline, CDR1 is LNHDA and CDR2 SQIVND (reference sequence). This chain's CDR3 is CASSPTFRGTEAFF. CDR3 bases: TGTGCCAGTAGTCCAACCTTTCGAGGCACTGAAGCTTTCTTT.

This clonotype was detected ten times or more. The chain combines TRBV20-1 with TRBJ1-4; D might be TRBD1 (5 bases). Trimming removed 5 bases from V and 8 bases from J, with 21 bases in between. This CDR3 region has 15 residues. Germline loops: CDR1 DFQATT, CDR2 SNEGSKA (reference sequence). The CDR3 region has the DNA TGCAGTGCTCGATCGGGCGCTGGGGCGGGCGAAAAACTGTTTTTT. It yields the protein CSARSGAGAGEKLFF.

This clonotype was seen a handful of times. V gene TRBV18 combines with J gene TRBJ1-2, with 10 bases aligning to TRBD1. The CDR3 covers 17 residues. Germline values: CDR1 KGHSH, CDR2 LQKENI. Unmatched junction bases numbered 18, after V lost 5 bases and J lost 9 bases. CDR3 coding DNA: TGTGCCAGCTCAGGAAATCGACCCGGACAGGGGGATAGTAGCTACACCTTC. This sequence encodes CASSGNRPGQGDSSYTF.

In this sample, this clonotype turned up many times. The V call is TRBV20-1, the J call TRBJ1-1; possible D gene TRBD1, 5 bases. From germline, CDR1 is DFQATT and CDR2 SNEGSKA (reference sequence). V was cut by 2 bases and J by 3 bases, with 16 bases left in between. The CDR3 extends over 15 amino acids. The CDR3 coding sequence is TGCAGTGCTAGATCTCAAGGGAAGACAGACACTGAAGCTTTCTTT. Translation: CSARSQGKTDTEAFF.

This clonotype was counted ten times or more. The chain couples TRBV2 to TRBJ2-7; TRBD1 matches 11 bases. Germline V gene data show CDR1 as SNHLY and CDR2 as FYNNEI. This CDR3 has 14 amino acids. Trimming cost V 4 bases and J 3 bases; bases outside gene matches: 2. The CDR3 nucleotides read TGTGCCAGCAGTGGTGGGACAGGGGGCTACGAGCAGTACTTC. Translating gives CASSGGTGGYEQYF.

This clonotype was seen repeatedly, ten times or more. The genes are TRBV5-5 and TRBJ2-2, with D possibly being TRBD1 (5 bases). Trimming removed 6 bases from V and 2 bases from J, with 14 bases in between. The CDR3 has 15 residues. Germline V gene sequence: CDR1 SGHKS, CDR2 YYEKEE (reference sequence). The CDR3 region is CASIPHRSNTGELFF. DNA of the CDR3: TGTGCCAGCATTCCTCACAGGAGTAACACCGGGGAGCTGTTTTTT.

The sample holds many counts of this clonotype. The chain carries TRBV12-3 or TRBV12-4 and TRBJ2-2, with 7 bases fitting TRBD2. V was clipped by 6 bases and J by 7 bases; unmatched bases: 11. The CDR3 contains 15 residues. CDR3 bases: TGTGCCAGCAGCCCACCACCTCTAGCGGTCGGGGAGCTGTTTTTT. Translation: CASSPPPLAVGELFF.

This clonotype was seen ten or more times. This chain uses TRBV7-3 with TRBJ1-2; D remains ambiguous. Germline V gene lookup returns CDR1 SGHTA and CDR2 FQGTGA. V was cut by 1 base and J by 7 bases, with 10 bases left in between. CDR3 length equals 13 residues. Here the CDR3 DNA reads TGTGCCAGCAGCTTAATGCCGGGGTCTGGCTACACCTTC. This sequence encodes CASSLMPGSGYTF.

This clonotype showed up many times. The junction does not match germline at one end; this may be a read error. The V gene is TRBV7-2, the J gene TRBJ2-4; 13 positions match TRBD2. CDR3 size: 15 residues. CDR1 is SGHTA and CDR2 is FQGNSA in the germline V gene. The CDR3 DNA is TGTGCCAGCAGCTGGACTAGCGGGAGTAAAATCATTCAGTACTTC. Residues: CASSWTSGSKIIQYF. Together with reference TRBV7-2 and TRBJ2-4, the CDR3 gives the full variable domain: GAGVSQSPSNKVTEKGKDVELRCDPISGHTALYWYRQSLGQGLEFLIYFQGNSAPDKSGLPSDRFSAERTGGSVSTLTIQRTQQEDSAVYLCASSWTSGSKIIQYFGAGTRLSVL.

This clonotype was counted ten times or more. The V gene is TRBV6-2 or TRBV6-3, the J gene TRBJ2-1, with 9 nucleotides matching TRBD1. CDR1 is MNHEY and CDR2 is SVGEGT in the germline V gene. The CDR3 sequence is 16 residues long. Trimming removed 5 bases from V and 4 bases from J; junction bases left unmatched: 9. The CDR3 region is CASSVLGQGIYNEQFF. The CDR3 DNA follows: TGTGCCAGCAGTGTTTTGGGACAGGGTATTTACAATGAGCAGTTCTTC.

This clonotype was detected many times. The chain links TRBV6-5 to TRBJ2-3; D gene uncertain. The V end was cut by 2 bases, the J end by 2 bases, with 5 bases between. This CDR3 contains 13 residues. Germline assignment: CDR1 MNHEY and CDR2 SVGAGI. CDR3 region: CASSYNPTDTQYF. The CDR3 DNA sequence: TGTGCCAGCAGTTACAATCCCACAGATACGCAGTATTTT.

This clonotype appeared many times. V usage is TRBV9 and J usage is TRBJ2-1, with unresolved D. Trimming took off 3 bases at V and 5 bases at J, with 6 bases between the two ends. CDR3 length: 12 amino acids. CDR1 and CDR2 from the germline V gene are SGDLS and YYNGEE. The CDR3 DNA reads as TGTGCCAGCAGCGCCCGAAACAATGAGCAGTTCTTC. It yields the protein CASSARNNEQFF.

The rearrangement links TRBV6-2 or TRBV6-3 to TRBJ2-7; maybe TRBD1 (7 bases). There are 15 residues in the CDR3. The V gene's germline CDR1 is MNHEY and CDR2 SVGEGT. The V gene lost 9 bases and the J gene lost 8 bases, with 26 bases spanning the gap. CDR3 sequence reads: CARIRSGTQGGKQYF. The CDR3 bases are TGTGCCAGAATCCGATCCGGGACCCAGGGGGGCAAGCAGTACTTC.

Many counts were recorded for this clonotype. The chain's CDR3 is CASSLDPTVQETQYF. The CDR3 DNA reads as TGTGCCAGCAGCTTAGACCCGACAGTCCAAGAGACCCAGTACTTC. The chain recombines TRBV7-8 with TRBJ2-5; D might be TRBD1 (5 bases). V lost 1 base and J lost 1, with 10 bases in between. Germline CDR1 reads SGHVS; CDR2 reads FQNEAQ. The CDR3 extends over 15 amino acids. The full variable domain, with the rest looked up from reference TRBV7-8 and TRBJ2-5, is GAGVSQSPRYKVAKRGQDVALRCDPISGHVSLFWYQQALGQGPEFLTYFQNEAQLDKSGLPSDRFFAERPEGSVSTLKIQRTQQEDSAVYLCASSLDPTVQETQYFGPGTRLLVL.

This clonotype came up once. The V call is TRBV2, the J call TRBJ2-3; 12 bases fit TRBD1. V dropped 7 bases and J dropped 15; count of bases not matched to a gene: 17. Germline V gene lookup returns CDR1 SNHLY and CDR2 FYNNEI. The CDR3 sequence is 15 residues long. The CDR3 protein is CASTNPGQGADTHYF. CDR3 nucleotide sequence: TGTGCCAGCACCAACCCGGGACAGGGGGCAGATACTCATTATTTT.

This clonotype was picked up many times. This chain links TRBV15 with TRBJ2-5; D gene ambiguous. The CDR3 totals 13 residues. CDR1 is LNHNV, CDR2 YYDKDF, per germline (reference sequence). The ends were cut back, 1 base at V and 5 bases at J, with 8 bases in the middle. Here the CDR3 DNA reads TGTGCCACCAGCAGAGCGGGTTTCGAGACCCAGTACTTC. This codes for CATSRAGFETQYF. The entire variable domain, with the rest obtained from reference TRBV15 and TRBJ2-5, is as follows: DAMVIQNPRYQVTQFGKPVTLSCSQTLNHNVMYWYQQKSSQAPKLLFHYYDKDFNNEADTPDNFQSRRPNTSFCFLDIRSPGLGDTAMYLCATSRAGFETQYFGPGTRLLVL.

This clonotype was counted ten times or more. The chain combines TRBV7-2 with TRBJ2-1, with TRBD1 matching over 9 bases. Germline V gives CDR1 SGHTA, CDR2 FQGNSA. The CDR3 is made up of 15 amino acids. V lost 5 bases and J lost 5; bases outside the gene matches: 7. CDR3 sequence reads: CASSPGTGSNNEQFF. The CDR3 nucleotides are TGTGCCAGCAGCCCCGGGACAGGGTCCAACAATGAGCAGTTCTTC.

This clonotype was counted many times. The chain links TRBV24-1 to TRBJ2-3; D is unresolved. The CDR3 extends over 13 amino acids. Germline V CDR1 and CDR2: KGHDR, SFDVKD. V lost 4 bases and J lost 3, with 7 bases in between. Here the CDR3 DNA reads TGTGCCACCAGTGAACGGATGACAGATACGCAGTATTTT. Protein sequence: CATSERMTDTQYF.

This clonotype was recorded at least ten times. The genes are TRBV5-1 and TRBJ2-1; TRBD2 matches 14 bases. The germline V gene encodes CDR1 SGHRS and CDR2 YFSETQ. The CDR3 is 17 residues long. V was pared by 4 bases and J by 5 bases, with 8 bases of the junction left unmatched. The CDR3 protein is CASSPGLAGGSHNEQFF. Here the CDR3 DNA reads TGCGCCAGCAGCCCCGGACTAGCGGGGGGAAGCCACAATGAGCAGTTCTTC.

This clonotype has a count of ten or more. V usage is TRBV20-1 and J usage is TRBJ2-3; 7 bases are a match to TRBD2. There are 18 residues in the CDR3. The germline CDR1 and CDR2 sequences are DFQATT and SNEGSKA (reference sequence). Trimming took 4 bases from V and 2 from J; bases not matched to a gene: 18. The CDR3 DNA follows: TGCAGTGCTACGCCCCTCGGCGATAGCGGGCGATACACAGATACGCAGTATTTT. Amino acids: CSATPLGDSGRYTDTQYF.

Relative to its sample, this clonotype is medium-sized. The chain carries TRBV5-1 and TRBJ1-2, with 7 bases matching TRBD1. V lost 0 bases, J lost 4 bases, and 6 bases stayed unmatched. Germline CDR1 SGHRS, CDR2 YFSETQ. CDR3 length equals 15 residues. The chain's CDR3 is CASSLDGGGGYGYTF. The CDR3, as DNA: TGCGCCAGCAGCTTGGATGGAGGGGGCGGCTATGGCTACACCTTC. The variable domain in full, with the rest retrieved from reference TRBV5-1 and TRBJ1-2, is KAGVTQTPRYLIKTRGQQVTLSCSPISGHRSVSWYQQTPGQGLQFLFEYFSETQRNKGNFPGRFSGRQFSNSRSEMNVSTLELGDSALYLCASSLDGGGGYGYTFGSGTRLTVV.

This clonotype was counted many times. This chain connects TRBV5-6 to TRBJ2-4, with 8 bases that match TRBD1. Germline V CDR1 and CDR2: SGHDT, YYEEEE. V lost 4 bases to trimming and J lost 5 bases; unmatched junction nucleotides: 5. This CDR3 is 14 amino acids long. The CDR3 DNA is TGTGCCAGCAGCCGATCGGGACAGGAAAACATTCAGTACTTC. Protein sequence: CASSRSGQENIQYF.

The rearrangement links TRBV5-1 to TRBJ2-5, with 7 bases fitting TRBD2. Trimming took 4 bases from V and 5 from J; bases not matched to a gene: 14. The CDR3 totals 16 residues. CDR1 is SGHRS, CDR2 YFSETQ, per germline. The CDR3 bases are TGCGCCAGCAGCCCCGAGGGAGGGGTCTTACGGGAGACCCAGTACTTC. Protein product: CASSPEGGVLRETQYF.

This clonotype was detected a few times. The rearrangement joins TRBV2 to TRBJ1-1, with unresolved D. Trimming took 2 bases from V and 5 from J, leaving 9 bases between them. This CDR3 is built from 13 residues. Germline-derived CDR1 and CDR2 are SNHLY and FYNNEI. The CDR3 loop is CASSERAGTEAFF. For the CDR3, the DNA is TGTGCCAGCAGTGAAAGGGCCGGGACTGAAGCTTTCTTT.

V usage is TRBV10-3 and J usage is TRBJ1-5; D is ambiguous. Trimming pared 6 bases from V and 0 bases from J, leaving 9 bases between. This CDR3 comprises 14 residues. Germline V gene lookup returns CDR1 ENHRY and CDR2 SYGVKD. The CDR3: CAIRNVDSNQPQHF. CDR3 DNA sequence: TGTGCCATCAGGAACGTCGATAGCAATCAGCCCCAGCATTTT.

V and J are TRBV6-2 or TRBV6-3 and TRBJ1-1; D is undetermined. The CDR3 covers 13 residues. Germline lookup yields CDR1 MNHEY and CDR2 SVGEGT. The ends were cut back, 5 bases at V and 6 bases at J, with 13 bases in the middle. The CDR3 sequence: CASSQAGVPEAFF. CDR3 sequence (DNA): TGTGCCAGCAGTCAGGCGGGCGTCCCTGAAGCTTTCTTT.

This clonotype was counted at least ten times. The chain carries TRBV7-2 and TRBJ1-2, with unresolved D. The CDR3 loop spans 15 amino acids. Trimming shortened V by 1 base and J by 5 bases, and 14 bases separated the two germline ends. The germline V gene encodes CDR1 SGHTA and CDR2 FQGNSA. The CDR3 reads CASSLDSVSHYGYTF. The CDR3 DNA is TGTGCCAGCAGCTTAGACAGTGTCAGCCATTATGGCTACACCTTC.

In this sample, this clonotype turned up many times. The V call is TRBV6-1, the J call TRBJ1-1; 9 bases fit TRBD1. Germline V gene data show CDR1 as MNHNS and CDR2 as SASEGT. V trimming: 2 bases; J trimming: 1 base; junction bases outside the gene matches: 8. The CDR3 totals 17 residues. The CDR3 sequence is CASSETSGQGKNTEAFF. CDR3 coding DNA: TGTGCCAGCAGTGAAACCTCGGGACAGGGAAAGAACACTGAAGCTTTCTTT.

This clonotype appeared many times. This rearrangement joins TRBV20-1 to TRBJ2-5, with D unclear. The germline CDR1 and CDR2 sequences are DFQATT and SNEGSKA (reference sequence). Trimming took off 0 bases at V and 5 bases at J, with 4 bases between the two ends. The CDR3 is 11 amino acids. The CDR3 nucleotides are TGCAGTGCTAGAGATCGGGAGACCCAGTACTTC. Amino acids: CSARDRETQYF.